This T cell receptor (beta chain) was found in a study of identical twins. Germline CDR1 and CDR2: ENHRY and SYGVKD. V lost 1 base and J lost 9; bases outside the gene matches: 6. The CDR3 length is 14 residues. Note on this clonotype: Antigen unknown.

TCRdb reanalysed the 5' RACE reads using MiXCR and keeps one entry per CDR3 protein. This sample yields 1.5 million to 2 million distinct CDR3 sequences, of which 32% are seen a single time; about 0.27% belongs to the top ten. Study findings and constraints: Analyses based on zero insertions could be partly confounded by invariant MAIT and iNKT cells.

The specimen sequenced was cord blood. The receptor's source is a newborn girl in good health. The chain has TRBV10-3 and TRBJ1-5; 7 bases agree with TRBD1. The CDR3 sequence: CAISELETGWPQHF. DNA for the CDR3: TGTGCCATCAGTGAGTTGGAGACAGGGTGGCCCCAGCATTTT.